This T cell receptor beta chain was sequenced during a study of control samples from healthy donors and cancer patients. Germline CDR1 is PRHDT and CDR2 is FYEKMQ (reference sequence). CDR3 length: 12 residues. V was pared by 2 bases and J by 2 bases, with 0 bases between. Produced via immunoSEQ multiplex PCR; TCRdb's table is partial and in-frame only. The table includes some 130,000 clones, around 90% detected once. The TCR comes from a man aged 25 to 40 in good health. The chain is built from TRBV13 and TRBJ1-4; unclear D gene. The sequenced sample was blood. CDR3 residues: CASSLTNEKLFF. The DNA of the CDR3 is TGTGCCAGCAGCTTAACTAATGAAAAACTGTTTTTT. The full variable domain, in which reference TRBV13 and TRBJ1-4 provide the parts outside the CDR3, is AAGVIQSPRHLIKEKRETATLKCYPIPRHDTVYWYQQGPGQDPQFLISFYEKMQSDKGSIPDRFSAQQFSDYHSELNMSSLELGDSALYFCASSLTNEKLFFGSGTQLSVL.